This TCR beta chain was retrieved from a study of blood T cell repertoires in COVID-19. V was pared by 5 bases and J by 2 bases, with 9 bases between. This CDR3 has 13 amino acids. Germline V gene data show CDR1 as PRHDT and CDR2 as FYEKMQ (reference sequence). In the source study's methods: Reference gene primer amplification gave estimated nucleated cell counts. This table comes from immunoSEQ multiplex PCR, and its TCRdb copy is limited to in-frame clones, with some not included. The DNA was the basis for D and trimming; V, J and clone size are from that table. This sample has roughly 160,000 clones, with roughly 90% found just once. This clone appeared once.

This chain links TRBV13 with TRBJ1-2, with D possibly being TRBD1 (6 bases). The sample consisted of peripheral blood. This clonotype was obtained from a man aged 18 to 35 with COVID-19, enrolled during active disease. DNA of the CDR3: TGTGCCAGCAGCGTGGGACAAAACTATGGCTACACCTTC. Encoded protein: CASSVGQNYGYTF.